Listed here are 22 T cell receptor beta chains from one sample, sequenced in a study of radiotherapy plus CTLA-4 blockade in lung cancer. Produced via immunoSEQ multiplex PCR; TCRdb's table is partial and in-frame only. The repertoire holds about 24,000 clones, 70% to 75% seen once, with approximately 3.2% in the top ten. This specimen was peripheral blood, taken from a patient treated with radiotherapy plus ipilimumab. The source is a human donor with non-small cell lung cancer whose response to radiotherapy plus ipilimumab could not be evaluated.

The chain couples TRBV5-4 to TRBJ2-5, with 15 bases fitting TRBD2. The ends lost 3 bases at V and 4 bases at J; junction bases unmatched: 10. Germline V CDR1 and CDR2: SGHNT, YYREEE (reference sequence). The length of the CDR3 is 18 residues. The CDR3: CASSSPGLAGGLGETQYF. As DNA, the CDR3 is TGTGCCAGCAGCTCCCCGGGACTAGCGGGAGGTTTAGGAGAGACCCAGTACTTC.

This clone has just one count. The rearrangement links TRBV5-6 to TRBJ1-5, with D unclear. V shed 1 base and J shed 5 bases, with 13 bases lying between them. Germline CDR1 is SGHDT and CDR2 is YYEEEE. This CDR3 spans 15 amino acids. CDR3 sequence (DNA): TGTGCCAGCAGCTTGTACGTTTTGTCGGATCAGCCCCAGCATTTT. It yields the protein CASSLYVLSDQPQHF. Full variable domain (outside the CDR3, taken from reference TRBV5-6 and TRBJ1-5): DAGVTQSPTHLIKTRGQQVTLRCSPKSGHDTVSWYQQALGQGPQFIFQYYEEEERQRGNFPDRFSGHQFPNYSSELNVNALLLGDSALYLCASSLYVLSDQPQHFGDGTRLSIL.

V and J are TRBV7-9 and TRBJ2-1; 8 bases fit TRBD2. In germline, CDR1 is SEHNR, CDR2 FQNEAQ (reference sequence). Trimming took 5 bases from V and 4 from J; bases not matched to a gene: 16. The CDR3 has 18 amino acids. CDR3 region: CASSQLGSGGSIYNEQFF. In DNA, the CDR3 is TGTGCCAGCAGCCAACTGGGGAGCGGGGGAAGTATATACAATGAGCAGTTCTTC.

This chain connects TRBV5-1 to TRBJ2-7; D is possibly TRBD2 (6 bases). CDR1 is SGHRS and CDR2 is YFSETQ in the germline V gene. The V gene lost 3 bases and the J gene lost 3 bases, with 19 bases spanning the gap. The CDR3 consists of 16 residues. The CDR3 nucleotides read TGCGCCAGCAGCTCACCCGGGGGACTGGGAGTCTACGAGCAGTACTTC. It yields the protein CASSSPGGLGVYEQYF.

The chain employs TRBV5-4 and TRBJ2-1, with D hard to call. Germline lookup yields CDR1 SGHNT and CDR2 YYREEE (reference sequence). The CDR3 extends over 14 amino acids. The V end lost 0 bases, the J end lost 6 bases, and 10 bases lay between the germline ends. As DNA, the CDR3 is TGTGCCAGCAGCTTGGGTCCCGGGTCCAATGAGCAGTTCTTC. Its translation is CASSLGPGSNEQFF.

This clone was found once. The chain joins TRBV19 to TRBJ2-4, with 7 bases matching TRBD1. V shed 5 bases, J shed 4 bases, and the junction held 2 bases outside the gene matches. The CDR3 length is 13 residues. CDR1 is LNHDA and CDR2 is SQIVND in the germline V gene (reference sequence). In DNA, the CDR3 is TGTGCCAGTAGTGACAGGGCGAAAAACATTCAGTACTTC. Its translation is CASSDRAKNIQYF.

The chain recombines TRBV19 with TRBJ1-1, with TRBD1 identical over 9 bases. The CDR3 has 14 amino acids. The V and J ends lost 6 bases and 7 bases, in that order; junction bases with no gene match: 9. CDR1 is LNHDA and CDR2 is SQIVND in the germline V gene (reference sequence). The CDR3 nucleotides are TGTGCCAGTAGCGGCCGGGACAGGGCTCTTGAAGCTTTCTTT. This codes for CASSGRDRALEAFF.

On this clone itself: A read error may account for a junction end that differs from germline. This chain uses TRBV5-5 with TRBJ2-5; 7 nucleotides line up with TRBD2. CDR3 size: 13 residues. Per the germline V gene, CDR1 is SGHKS and CDR2 is YYEKEE (reference sequence). CDR3 in amino acids: CASSLAVQGTQYF. The DNA for the CDR3 is TGTGCCAGCAGCCTAGCGGTTCAAGGGACCCAGTACTTC.

V usage is TRBV5-1 and J usage is TRBJ2-5; D is uncertain. The CDR3 is 14 amino acids. V was pared by 1 base and J by 2 bases, with 9 bases between. The germline gives CDR1 SGHRS, CDR2 YFSETQ. CDR3 sequence (DNA): TGCGCCAGCAGCTTGTGGTACTATCAAGAGACCCAGTACTTC. Translation: CASSLWYYQETQYF.

The chain recombines TRBV19 with TRBJ1-6, with D unclear. Germline CDR1 reads LNHDA; CDR2 reads SQIVND (reference sequence). The CDR3 runs 14 residues. Trimming pared 6 bases from V and 0 bases from J, leaving 6 bases between. CDR3 in DNA: TGTGCCAGTAGACAGAGCTCCTATAATTCACCCCTCCACTTT. Residues: CASRQSSYNSPLHF.

The chain recombines TRBV2 with TRBJ2-1; a possible D gene is TRBD1 (6 bases). The CDR3 is 13 residues long. Trimming took 3 bases from V and 4 from J, leaving 7 bases between them. Germline V gene lookup returns CDR1 SNHLY and CDR2 FYNNEI. CDR3 loop: CASSEDRYNEQFF. In DNA form, the CDR3 reads TGTGCCAGCAGTGAGGACAGATACAATGAGCAGTTCTTC.

This clone has just a few counts. The sample carries other DNA sequences with the same CDR3. V is TRBV28 and J is TRBJ2-7; 11 bases agree with TRBD2. Germline-derived CDR1 and CDR2 are MDHEN and SYDVKM. The trim removed 5 bases at V and 4 bases at J, leaving 4 bases unmatched. This CDR3 contains 14 residues. The chain's CDR3 is CASSTTSGSYEQYF. CDR3 DNA: TGTGCCAGCAGTACCACTAGCGGGAGTTACGAGCAGTACTTC. Full variable domain (missing parts from reference TRBV28 and TRBJ2-7): DVKVTQSSRYLVKRTGEKVFLECVQDMDHENMFWYRQDPGLGLRLIYFSYDVKMKEKGDIPEGYSVSREKKERFSLILESASTNQTSMYLCASSTTSGSYEQYFGPGTRLTVT.

Details on this clone: A junction boundary mismatches the germline segment, possibly from a read error. Other DNA sequences of this sample code for an identical CDR3. The V call is TRBV27, the J call TRBJ1-2, with D perhaps matching TRBD1 (6 bases). Germline CDR1 and CDR2: MNHEY and SMNVEV (reference sequence). This CDR3 contains 14 residues. The CDR3 sequence: CVSSLFGGADGYTF. The CDR3 DNA reads as TGCGTCAGCAGTTTATTTGGGGGCGCTGATGGCTACACCTTC.

Points on this clone: An end of the junction does not agree with germline; a read error may underlie this. The rearrangement links TRBV9 to TRBJ1-1; D is perhaps TRBD1 (6 bases). This CDR3 region has 14 residues. The germline CDR1 and CDR2 sequences are SGDLS and YYNGEE. CDR3 DNA: TGTGCCAGCAGCGTAAGACAGGAGAACGCTGAAGCTTTCTTT. It specifies CASSVRQENAEAFF.

The chain uses TRBV6-1 and TRBJ1-5, with 11 bases aligning to TRBD1. Trimming at V came to 4 bases and at J to 7 bases, leaving 6 bases not matched to a gene. Looked up from germline, CDR1 is MNHNS and CDR2 is SASEGT. CDR3 length equals 15 residues. The CDR3 is CASSGGQGARQPQHF. The CDR3 DNA sequence: TGTGCCAGCAGTGGAGGACAGGGGGCAAGGCAGCCCCAGCATTTT.

This chain uses TRBV27 with TRBJ1-1; a weak D match, TRBD1 (5 bases). Per the germline V gene, CDR1 is MNHEY and CDR2 is SMNVEV (reference sequence). V was pared by 0 bases and J by 1 base, with 21 bases between. This CDR3 spans 19 amino acids. The CDR3 nucleotides are TGTGCCAGCAGTTTATCAGGAAGGGCTGCAGGGTCGAGGAACACTGAAGCTTTCTTT. It translates to CASSLSGRAAGSRNTEAFF.

The J gene is TRBJ2-1, the V gene TRBV4-1; D possibly corresponds to TRBD2 (7 bases). Germline CDR1 reads MGHRA; CDR2 reads YSYEKL. CDR3 size: 17 residues. V dropped 1 base and J dropped 0 bases, with 13 bases sitting between them. CDR3 loop: CASSQGGGGSSYNEQFF. The CDR3 DNA reads as TGCGCCAGCAGCCAAGGTGGGGGGGGCAGCTCCTACAATGAGCAGTTCTTC.

This clone came up a few times. The CDR3 is CAWDPGQGFQIPYQETQYF. The CDR3 DNA reads as TGTGCCTGGGACCCGGGACAGGGGTTTCAGATACCTTACCAAGAGACCCAGTACTTC. V and J are TRBV30 and TRBJ2-5; 10 nucleotides align to TRBD1. Germline V gives CDR1 GTSNPN, CDR2 SVGIG (reference sequence). V shed 5 bases and J 0 bases; nucleotides not matched to a gene: 18. This CDR3 is 19 amino acids long.

The chain couples TRBV18 to TRBJ1-5, with 9 bases identical to TRBD1. V lost 5 bases and J lost 6; bases outside the gene matches: 5. The CDR3 runs to 14 residues. CDR1 and CDR2 (germline): KGHSH, LQKENI. As DNA, the CDR3 is TGTGCCAGCTCATCAGGACAGGGGCCTCAGCCCCAGCATTTT. Protein product: CASSSGQGPQPQHF.

The V gene is TRBV7-9, the J gene TRBJ1-4; D is unclear. Between the trimmed V and J ends, which lost 1 base and 2 bases, there was a span of 11 bases. In germline, CDR1 is SEHNR, CDR2 FQNEAQ (reference sequence). This CDR3 is 16 amino acids long. The CDR3 loop is CASSLGQFVTNEKLFF. The CDR3 DNA reads TGTGCCAGCAGCTTAGGGCAATTCGTCACTAATGAAAAACTGTTTTTT.

The rearrangement uses TRBV11-2 and TRBJ1-2; D is unclear. This CDR3 has 14 amino acids. The V gene lost 1 base and the J gene lost 8 bases, with 14 bases spanning the gap. Per the germline V gene, CDR1 is SGHAT and CDR2 is FQNNGV. The CDR3 nucleotides read TGTGCCAGCAGCTTAGTCTCTGGGCCGGGGGGCTACACCTTC. It is translated as CASSLVSGPGGYTF. Based on the CDR3 plus reference TRBV11-2 and TRBJ1-2, the full variable domain is EAGVAQSPRYKIIEKRQSVAFWCNPISGHATLYWYQQILGQGPKLLIQFQNNGVVDDSQLPKDRFSAERLKGVDSTLKIQPAKLEDSAVYLCASSLVSGPGGYTFGSGTRLTVV.

This rearrangement joins TRBV28 to TRBJ2-7, with 8 bases lining up with TRBD1. CDR3 length equals 16 residues. V was clipped by 5 bases and J by 2 bases; unmatched bases: 11. The germline CDR1 and CDR2 sequences are MDHEN and SYDVKM. The CDR3 here is CASSTQWTGTTYEQYF. In DNA, the CDR3 is TGTGCCAGCAGTACACAATGGACAGGGACAACCTACGAGCAGTACTTC.